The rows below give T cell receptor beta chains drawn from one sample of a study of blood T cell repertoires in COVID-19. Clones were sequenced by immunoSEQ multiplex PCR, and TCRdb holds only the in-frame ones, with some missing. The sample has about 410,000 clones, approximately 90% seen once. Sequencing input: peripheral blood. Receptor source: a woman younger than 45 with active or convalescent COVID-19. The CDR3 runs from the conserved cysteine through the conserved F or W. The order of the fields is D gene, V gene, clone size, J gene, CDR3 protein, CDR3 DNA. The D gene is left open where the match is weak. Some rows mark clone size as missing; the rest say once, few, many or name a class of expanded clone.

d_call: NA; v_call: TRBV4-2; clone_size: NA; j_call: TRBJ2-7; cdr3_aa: CASSQGAPYEQYF; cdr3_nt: TGTGCCAGCAGCCAAGGGGCCCCCTACGAGCAGTACTTC
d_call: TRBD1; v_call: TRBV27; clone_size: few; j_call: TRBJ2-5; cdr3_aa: CASSTGTGLAQETQYF; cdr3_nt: TGTGCCAGCAGTACAGGGACAGGGTTGGCACAAGAGACCCAGTACTTC
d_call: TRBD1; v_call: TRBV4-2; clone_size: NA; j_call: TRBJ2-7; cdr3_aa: CASSHGTGDSYEQYF; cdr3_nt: TGTGCCAGCAGTCATGGGACAGGGGACTCCTACGAGCAGTACTTC
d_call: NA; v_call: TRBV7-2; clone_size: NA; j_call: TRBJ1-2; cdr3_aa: CASTQGTWTGYTF; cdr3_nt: TGTGCCAGCACCCAAGGGACATGGACTGGCTACACCTTC
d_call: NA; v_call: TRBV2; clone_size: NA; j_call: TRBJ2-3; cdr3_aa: CASSGFRELGTDTQYF; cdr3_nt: TGTGCCAGCAGTGGATTTCGGGAGCTGGGCACAGATACGCAGTATTTT
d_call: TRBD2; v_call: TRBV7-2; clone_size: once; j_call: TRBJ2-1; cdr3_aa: CASSLPLAGDSYNEQFF; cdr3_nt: TGTGCCAGCAGCTTACCTCTGGCGGGGGACTCCTACAATGAGCAGTTCTTC
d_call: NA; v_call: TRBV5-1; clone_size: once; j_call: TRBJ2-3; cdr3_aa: CASSLRQSTDTQYF; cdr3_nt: TGCGCCAGCAGCCTCAGACAGAGCACAGATACGCAGTATTTT
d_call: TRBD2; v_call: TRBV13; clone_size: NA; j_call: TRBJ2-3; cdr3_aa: CASSHSGGPFGFQYF; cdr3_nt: TGTGCCAGCAGCCACAGCGGGGGCCCCTTCGGATTCCAGTATTTT
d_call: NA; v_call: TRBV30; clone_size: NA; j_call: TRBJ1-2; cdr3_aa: CAWSVKDSPNYGYTF; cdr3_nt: TGTGCCTGGAGTGTGAAGGACAGCCCTAACTATGGCTACACCTTC
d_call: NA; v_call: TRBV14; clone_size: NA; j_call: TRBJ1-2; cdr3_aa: CASSVTDKDSLGGYTF; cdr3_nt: TGTGCCAGCAGCGTTACCGATAAGGACAGCCTGGGCGGCTACACCTTC
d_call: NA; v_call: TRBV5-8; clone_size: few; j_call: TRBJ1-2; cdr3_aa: CASSLMTGTHNYGYTF; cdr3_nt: TGTGCCAGCAGCTTGATGACCGGGACTCACAACTATGGCTACACCTTC
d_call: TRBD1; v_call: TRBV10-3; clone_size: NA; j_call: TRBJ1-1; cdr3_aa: CAISEGQGVTEAFF; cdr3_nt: TGTGCCATCAGTGAGGGACAGGGGGTTACTGAAGCTTTCTTT
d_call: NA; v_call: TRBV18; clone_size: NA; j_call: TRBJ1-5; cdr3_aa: CASSLPGLSGNQPQHF; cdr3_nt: TGTGCCAGCTCACTACCGGGACTCTCAGGGAATCAGCCCCAGCATTTT
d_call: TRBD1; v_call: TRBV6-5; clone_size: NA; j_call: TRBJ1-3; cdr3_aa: CASSSGTGSGNTIYF; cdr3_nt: TGTGCCAGCAGTTCCGGGACAGGCTCTGGAAACACCATATATTTT
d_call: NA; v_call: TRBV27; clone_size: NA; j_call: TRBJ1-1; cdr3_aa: CASSRRGTEAFF; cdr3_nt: TGTGCCAGCAGCCGGCGGGGGACTGAAGCTTTCTTT
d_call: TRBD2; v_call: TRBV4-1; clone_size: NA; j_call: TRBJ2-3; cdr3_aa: CASSQRLALSTDTQYF; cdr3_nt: TGCGCCAGCAGCCAGCGACTAGCCTTGAGCACAGATACGCAGTATTTT
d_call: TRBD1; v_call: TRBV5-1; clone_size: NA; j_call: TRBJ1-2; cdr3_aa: CASSPGDRDGGYGYTF; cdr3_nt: TGCGCCAGCAGCCCCGGGGACAGGGACGGTGGCTATGGCTACACCTTC
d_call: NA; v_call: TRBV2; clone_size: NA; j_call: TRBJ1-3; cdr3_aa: CASSLYDRTNSGNTIYF; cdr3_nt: TGTGCCAGCAGTTTGTACGACAGGACCAACTCTGGAAACACCATATATTTT
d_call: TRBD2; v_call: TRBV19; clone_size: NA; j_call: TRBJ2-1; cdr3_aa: CASSIGSGGWEFVYEQFF; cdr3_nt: TGTGCCAGTAGTATAGGTAGCGGGGGGTGGGAGTTCGTATATGAGCAGTTCTTC
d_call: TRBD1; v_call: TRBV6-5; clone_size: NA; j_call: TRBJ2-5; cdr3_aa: CACWDSQETQYF; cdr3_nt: TGTGCCTGCTGGGACAGTCAAGAGACCCAGTACTTC
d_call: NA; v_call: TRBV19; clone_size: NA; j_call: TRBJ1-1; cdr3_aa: CASSPHWVTFANTEAFF; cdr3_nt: TGTGCCAGTAGTCCGCACTGGGTGACATTTGCGAACACTGAAGCTTTCTTT